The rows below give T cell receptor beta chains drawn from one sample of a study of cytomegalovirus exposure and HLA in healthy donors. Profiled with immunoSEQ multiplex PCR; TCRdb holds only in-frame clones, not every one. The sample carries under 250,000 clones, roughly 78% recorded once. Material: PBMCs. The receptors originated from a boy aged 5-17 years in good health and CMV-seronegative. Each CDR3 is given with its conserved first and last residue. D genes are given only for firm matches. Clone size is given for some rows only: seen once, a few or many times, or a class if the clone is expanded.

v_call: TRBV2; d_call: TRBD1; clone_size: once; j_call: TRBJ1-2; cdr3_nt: TGTGCCAGCAGTGGGTCAGGGGGCTATGGCTACACCTTC; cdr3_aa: CASSGSGGYGYTF
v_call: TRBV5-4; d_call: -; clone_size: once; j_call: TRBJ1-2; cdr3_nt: TGTGCCAGCAGGAACGACATCTATGGCTACACCTTC; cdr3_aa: CASRNDIYGYTF
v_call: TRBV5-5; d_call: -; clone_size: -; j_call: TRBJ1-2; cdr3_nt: TGTGCCAGCAGCTTGGGCCAGGGGAGATGGTATGGCTACACCTTC; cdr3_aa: CASSLGQGRWYGYTF
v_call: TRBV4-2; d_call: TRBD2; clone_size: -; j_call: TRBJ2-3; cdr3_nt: TGTGCCAGCAGCTTAAGCGGGGAGGGCGATACGCAGTATTTT; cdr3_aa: CASSLSGEGDTQYF
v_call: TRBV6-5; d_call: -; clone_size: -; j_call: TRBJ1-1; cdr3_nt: TGTGCCAGCACCACCGGGGGGGTGGGTGAAGCTTTCTTT; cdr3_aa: CASTTGGVGEAFF
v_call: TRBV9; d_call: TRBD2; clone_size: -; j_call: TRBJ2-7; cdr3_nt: TGTGCCAGATCCTTGATGAAGCGGGGGGGAACCTACGAGCAGTACTTC; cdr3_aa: CARSLMKRGGTYEQYF
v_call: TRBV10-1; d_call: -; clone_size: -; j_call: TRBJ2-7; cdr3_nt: TGCGCCAGCAGTGACCCCCTAGGGGGAACGTACGAGCAGTACTTC; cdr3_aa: CASSDPLGGTYEQYF
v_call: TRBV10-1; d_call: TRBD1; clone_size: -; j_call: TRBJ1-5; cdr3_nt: TGCGCCAGCAGTGAGAAACAGGGGGCTCCCCCAAATCAGCCCCAGCATTTT; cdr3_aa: CASSEKQGAPPNQPQHF
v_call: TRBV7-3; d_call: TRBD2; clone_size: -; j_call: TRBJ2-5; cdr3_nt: TGTGCCAGCAGCCCGCAGCGGGGGGCTTTCGGGACCCAGTACTTC; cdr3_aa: CASSPQRGAFGTQYF
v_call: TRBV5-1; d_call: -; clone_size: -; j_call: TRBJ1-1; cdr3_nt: TGCGCCAGCAGCCCCGGGGGAGGGGGCACTGAAGCTTTCTTT; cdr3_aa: CASSPGGGGTEAFF
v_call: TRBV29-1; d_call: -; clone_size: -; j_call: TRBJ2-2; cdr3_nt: TGCAGCGACAGAGGGTTAACCGGGGAGCTGTTTTTT; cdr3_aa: CSDRGLTGELFF
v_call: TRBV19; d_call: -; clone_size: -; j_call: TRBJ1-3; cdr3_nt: TGTGCCAGTAGTATTATAGCCGCAACTGGAAACACCATATATTTT; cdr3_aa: CASSIIAATGNTIYF
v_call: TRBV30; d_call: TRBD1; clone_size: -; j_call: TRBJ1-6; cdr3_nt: TGTGCCTGCCGTCGGACAGGGGTAGATAATTCACCCCTCCACTTT; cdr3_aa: CACRRTGVDNSPLHF
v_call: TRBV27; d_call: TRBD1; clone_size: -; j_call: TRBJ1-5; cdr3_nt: TGTGCCAGCGGGGAAAAACAGGGGGCTAGCAATCAGCCCCAGCATTTT; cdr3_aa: CASGEKQGASNQPQHF
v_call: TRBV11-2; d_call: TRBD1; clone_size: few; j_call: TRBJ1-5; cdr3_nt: TGTGCCAGCAGCACCACAGGGGACCAGCCCCAGCATTTT; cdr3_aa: CASSTTGDQPQHF
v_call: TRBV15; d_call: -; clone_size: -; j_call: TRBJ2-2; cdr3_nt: -; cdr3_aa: CATSRRRAGELFF
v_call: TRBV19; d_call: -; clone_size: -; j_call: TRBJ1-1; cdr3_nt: TGTGCCAGTAGTACCGGAGGGGTGACTGAAGCTTTCTTT; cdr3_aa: CASSTGGVTEAFF
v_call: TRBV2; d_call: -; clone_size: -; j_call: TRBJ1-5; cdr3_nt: TGTGCCAGCAGCCTAGAGGCGGGGAGGAGCAATCAGCCCCAGCATTTT; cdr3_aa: CASSLEAGRSNQPQHF
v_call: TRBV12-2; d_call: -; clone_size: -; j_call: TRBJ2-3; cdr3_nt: TGTGCAAGTCGCCTCCCTCGGACAGGGCGCACAGATACGCAGTATTTT; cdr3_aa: CASRLPRTGRTDTQYF
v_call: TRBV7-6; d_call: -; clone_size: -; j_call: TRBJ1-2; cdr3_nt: TGTGCCAGCAGCTTAAGCTCCGATGGGGGGTCCTATGGCTACACCTTC; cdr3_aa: CASSLSSDGGSYGYTF
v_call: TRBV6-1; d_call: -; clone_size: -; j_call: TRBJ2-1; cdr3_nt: TGTGCCAGCTCCCCCAGGGTCACGAGCAATGAGCAGTTCTTC; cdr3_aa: CASSPRVTSNEQFF
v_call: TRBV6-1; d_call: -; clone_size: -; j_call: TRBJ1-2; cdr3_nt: TGTGCCAGCACCCTCGGACGGAGGAATCACTATGGCTACACCTTC; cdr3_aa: CASTLGRRNHYGYTF
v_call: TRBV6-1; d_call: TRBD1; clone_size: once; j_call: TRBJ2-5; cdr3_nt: TGTGCCAGCAGTGAAACAGGGGCCGGGCCCCAGTACTTC; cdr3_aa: CASSETGAGPQYF
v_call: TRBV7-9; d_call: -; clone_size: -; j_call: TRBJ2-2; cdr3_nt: TGTGCCAGCAGCCACGACTGGGCCGGGGAGCTGTTTTTT; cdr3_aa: CASSHDWAGELFF
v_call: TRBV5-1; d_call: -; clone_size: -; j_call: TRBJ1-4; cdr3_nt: TGCGCCAGCAGCGAGGGGGGGAGAGAAAAACTGTTTTTT; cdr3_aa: CASSEGGREKLFF
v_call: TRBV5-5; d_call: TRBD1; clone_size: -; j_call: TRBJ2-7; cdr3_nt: TGTGCCAGCAGCCGGGGGACAGGGGAAGGGTACGAGCAGTACTTC; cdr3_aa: CASSRGTGEGYEQYF
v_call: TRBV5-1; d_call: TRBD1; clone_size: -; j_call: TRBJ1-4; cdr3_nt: TGCGCCAGCAGCGGAGGACAGGGGGCGGGGGAAAAACTGTTTTTT; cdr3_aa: CASSGGQGAGEKLFF
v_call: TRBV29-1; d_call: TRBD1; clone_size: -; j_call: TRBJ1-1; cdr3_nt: TGCAGCGTTAAGACAGGGGTTACTGAAGCTTTCTTT; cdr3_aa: CSVKTGVTEAFF
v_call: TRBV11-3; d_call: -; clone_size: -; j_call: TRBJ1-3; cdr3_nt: TGTGCCAGCAGCTCCTGGACAGAAGGGATATATTTT; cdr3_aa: CASSSWTEGIYF
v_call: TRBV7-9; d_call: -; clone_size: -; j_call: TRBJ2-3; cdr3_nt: TGTGCCAGCAGCTCACCTCGGGGGGCTGGCACAGATACGCAGTATTTT; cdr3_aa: CASSSPRGAGTDTQYF
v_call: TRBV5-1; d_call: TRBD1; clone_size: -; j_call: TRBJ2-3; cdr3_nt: TGCGCCAGCAGCCCGAGGGTACAGGGGCCAGATACGCAGTATTTT; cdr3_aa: CASSPRVQGPDTQYF
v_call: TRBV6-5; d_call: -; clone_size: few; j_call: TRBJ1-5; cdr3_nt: TGTGCCAGCAGAAACCGGGACTCCCTGCCCCAGCATTTT; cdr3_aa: CASRNRDSLPQHF
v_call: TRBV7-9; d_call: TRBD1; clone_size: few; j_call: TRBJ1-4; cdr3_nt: TGTGCCAGCAGCCTTGGGACAGCTAATCTCAATGAAAAACTGTTTTTT; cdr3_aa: CASSLGTANLNEKLFF
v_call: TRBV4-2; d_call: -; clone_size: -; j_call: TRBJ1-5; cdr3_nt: TGTGCCAGCAGCCCCTTAAATCAGCCCCAGCATTTT; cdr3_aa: CASSPLNQPQHF
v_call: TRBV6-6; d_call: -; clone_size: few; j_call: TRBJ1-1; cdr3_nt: TGTGCCAGCAGTTACTCGGGGCAAGTGGTGAACACTGAAGCTTTCTTT; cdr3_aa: CASSYSGQVVNTEAFF
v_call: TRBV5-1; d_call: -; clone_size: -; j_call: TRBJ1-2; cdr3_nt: TGCGCCAGCAGCGGCGACAGATCCTATGGCTACACCTTC; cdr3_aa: CASSGDRSYGYTF
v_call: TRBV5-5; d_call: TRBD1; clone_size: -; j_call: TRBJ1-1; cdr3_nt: TGTGCCAGCAGCTTTGGGACAGGGCTAGAAGCTTTCTTT; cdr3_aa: CASSFGTGLEAFF